This T cell receptor beta chain appears in the sequencing data of a study of monozygotic twins with inflammatory bowel disease. Study-wide results and caveats: Discordant twins had repertoire similarity that did not differ from that of concordant twins, possibly from limited power.

Template switching introduced UMIs that contain a 6-nucleotide sample barcode. From the 5' RACE reads, TCRdb lists one entry per CDR3 protein and no DNA. The sample table sets out about 43,000 distinct CDR3 sequences. Points on this clonotype: Its antigen is unknown.

This CDR3 comprises 17 residues. CDR1 is SGHVS and CDR2 is FQNEAQ in the germline V gene. The TCR sequence derives from a human donor with ulcerative colitis or Crohn's disease, or a healthy co-twin of an affected twin (not recorded which). V and J are TRBV7-8 and TRBJ2-5; TCRdb selects TRBD1, and the lack of DNA leaves this call unchecked. The sequencing input was blood. CDR3 in amino acids: CASSFSEGALPQETQYF.